A selection of T cell receptor beta chains follows, all from one sample in a study of tumor-infiltrating lymphocytes in primary liver carcinoma. From the multiplex PCR reads, TCRdb called clonotypes with MiXCR, one entry per CDR3 protein. The sample consists of approximately 300,000 distinct CDR3 sequences, about 62% of them appearing once. The specimen sequenced was peripheral blood. The source of these receptors is a man between 40 and 49 years old with primary liver carcinoma and hepatitis B virus infection. Each CDR3 is given with its conserved first and last residue. Each record gives: clone size, D gene, J gene, V gene, CDR3 protein, CDR3 DNA. The D gene is left open where the match is weak. Only part of the rows carry a size: once, few, many, or a class if the clone is expanded.

>few|.|TRBJ2-7|TRBV30
CAWSVLAGNEQYF
TGTGCCTGGAGTGTACTGGCGGGGAACGAGCAGTACTTC
>few|.|TRBJ2-3|TRBV5-1
CASSVVGADDTQYF
TGCGCCAGCAGCGTAGTGGGAGCAGATGATACGCAGTATTTT
>once|.|TRBJ1-1|TRBV5-5
CASSLVIINTEAFF
TGTGCCAGCAGCTTGGTAATTATCAACACTGAAGCTTTCTTT
>.|TRBD2|TRBJ2-5|TRBV28
CASISDGTSGRPGKTQYF
TGTGCCAGCATTTCAGACGGGACTAGCGGGAGGCCCGGGAAGACACAGTACTTC
>.|TRBD2|TRBJ2-3|TRBV30
CAWKLAGTDTQYF
TGTGCCTGGAAACTAGCGGGCACAGATACGCAGTATTTT
>.|.|TRBJ2-6|TRBV5-1
CASSSEGTEFLSGANVLTF
TGCGCCAGCAGCTCCGAGGGGACTGAATTTCTCTCTGGGGCCAACGTCCTGACTTTC
>.|.|TRBJ2-1|TRBV9
CASSVTSGAEQFF
TGTGCCAGCAGCGTAACGTCCGGGGCAGAGCAGTTCTTC
>.|.|TRBJ2-1|TRBV20-1
CSASPPLDSFLHGQFF
TGCAGTGCTAGCCCCCCCCTGGACAGCTTCCTACATGGGCAGTTCTTC
>.|.|TRBJ2-7|TRBV30
CAWSDYRDIYEQYF
TGTGCCTGGAGTGACTACCGGGACATCTACGAGCAGTACTTC
>.|TRBD1|TRBJ1-2|TRBV7-9
CASSPDRVATF
TGTGCCAGCAGCCCAGACAGGGTAGCCACCTTC
>medium-sized|.|TRBJ1-1|TRBV11-2
CASSLVGGDTEAFF
TGTGCCAGCAGCTTAGTAGGGGGAGACACTGAAGCTTTCTTT
>.|.|TRBJ2-3|TRBV29-1
CSVKDGAGITDTQYF
TGCAGCGTTAAGGACGGGGCCGGCATCACAGATACGCAGTATTTT
>many|TRBD2|TRBJ2-1|TRBV4-2
CASSQEGRGLSEQFF
TGTGCCAGCAGCCAAGAGGGGAGGGGACTTAGTGAGCAGTTCTTC
>medium-sized|TRBD1|TRBJ2-5|TRBV11-1
CASRVRQGRETQYF
TGTGCCAGCAGAGTGAGACAGGGTCGAGAGACCCAGTACTTC
>.|.|TRBJ1-1|TRBV29-1
CSTGYGLNTEALF
TGCAGCACCGGGTACGGGCTGAACACTGAAGCTCTCTTT
>once|.|TRBJ1-2|TRBV7-3
CASSSGRAGYTF
TGTGCCAGCAGCTCGGGACGCGCGGGCTACACCTTC
>.|.|TRBJ2-5|TRBV11-2
CANSLDSPQYF
TGTGCCAACAGCCTGGACTCACCCCAGTACTTC
>few|.|TRBJ1-4|TRBV30
CAWSVVAATNEKLFF
TGTGCCTGGAGTGTAGTGGCCGCAACTAATGAAAAACTGTTTTTT
>.|.|TRBJ1-1|TRBV12-3/TRBV12-4
CASSPTLGGWTEAFF
TGTGCCAGCAGTCCAACGCTGGGGGGATGGACTGAAGCTTTCTTT
>.|TRBD2|TRBJ2-3|TRBV11-3
CAGSSPGLVGVDTQYF
TGTGCCGGCAGCTCCCCCGGACTAGTGGGAGTGGATACGCAGTATTTT
>.|.|TRBJ2-2|TRBV28
CASSLQAARELFF
TGTGCCAGCAGTTTACAGGCAGCCCGGGAGCTGTTTTTT
>.|.|TRBJ2-5|TRBV25-1
CASSEYGEETQYF
TGTGCCAGCAGTGAATATGGGGAGGAGACCCAGTACTTC
>once|.|TRBJ2-1|TRBV11-3
CASSPTDTAFSEQFF
TGTGCCAGTAGCCCTACTGACACAGCCTTTAGTGAGCAGTTCTTC
>.|TRBD1|TRBJ2-1|TRBV4-1
CASSPGQGIIEQFF
TGCGCCAGCAGCCCGGGACAGGGGATCATTGAGCAGTTCTTC
>.|.|TRBJ1-1|TRBV28
CVSRGRLGEGNTEAFF
TGTGTCAGCCGAGGGAGATTGGGGGAGGGTAACACTGAAGCTTTCTTT
>.|.|TRBJ2-1|TRBV6-4
CASSAEGWGEQFF
TGTGCCAGCAGTGCGGAGGGGTGGGGTGAGCAGTTCTTC
>.|.|TRBJ2-3|TRBV4-2
CASSLEGGGGDTQDF
TGTGCCAGCAGCCTTGAGGGGGGAGGGGGAGATACTCAGGATTTT
>many|.|TRBJ2-1|TRBV6-2/TRBV6-3
CASSLRTNEQFF
TGTGCCAGCAGTTTGCGGACCAATGAGCAGTTCTTC
>.|TRBD2|TRBJ2-7|TRBV18
CASSTGTRDYEQYF
TGTGCCAGCTCAACCGGGACTAGAGATTACGAGCAGTACTTC
>.|.|TRBJ2-1|TRBV7-9
CARSLFYTRADCPPPCNEQFF
TGTGCCCGCAGCTTGTTTTATACCCGGGCTGACTGTCCGCCCCCCTGTAATGAGCAGTTCTTC
>.|TRBD1|TRBJ2-2|TRBV4-2
CASSSLAGQGNTVELFF
TGTGCCAGCAGCTCTTTAGCTGGACAGGGGAACACCGTGGAGCTGTTTTTT
>.|.|TRBJ1-5|TRBV7-9
CASSRGGSGDQPQHF
TGTGCCAGCAGCCGGGGGGGCTCCGGAGATCAGCCCCAGCATTTT
>few|.|TRBJ2-1|TRBV6-5
CASSPLGDPTSYNEQFF
TGTGCCAGCAGCCCGTTGGGGGACCCTACCTCCTACAATGAGCAGTTCTTC
>once|TRBD2|TRBJ2-4|TRBV4-1
CAGSQVAGERRNIQYF
TGCGCCGGCAGCCAAGTTGCGGGAGAGAGGAGAAACATTCAGTACTTC
>many|TRBD2|TRBJ2-1|TRBV7-9
CASSLALSGRAVFQFF
TGTGCCAGCAGCTTAGCCCTTAGCGGGAGGGCCGTTTTTCAGTTCTTC
>.|TRBD1|TRBJ2-1|TRBV29-1
CSIPTGSNEQFF
TGCAGCATACCGACAGGGTCCAATGAGCAATTCTTC
>.|.|TRBJ2-5|TRBV6-5
CASSYCLIGPVDF
TGTGCCAGCAGTTACTGTCTTATCGGGCCGGTGGACTTC
>few|.|TRBJ2-5|TRBV24-1
CATNPGNQETQYF
TGTGCCACCAATCCGGGCAACCAAGAGACCCAGTACTTC
>.|TRBD1|TRBJ2-1|TRBV11-1
CVSSLNSPGTGGEQFF
TGTGTCAGCAGCTTAAATTCCCCTGGGACAGGGGGTGAGCAGTTCTTC
>.|.|TRBJ2-7|TRBV29-1
CSAASEQYYEQYF
TGCAGCGCTGCGTCAGAACAGTACTACGAGCAGTACTTC
>.|.|TRBJ2-1|TRBV11-1
CASQRDRGLTNEQFF
TGTGCCAGCCAGCGGGACAGAGGTCTAACGAATGAGCAGTTCTTC
>few|TRBD1|TRBJ2-1|TRBV5-1
CASSPYRGNEQFF
TGCGCCAGCAGCCCGTACAGGGGGAATGAGCAGTTCTTC
>few|.|TRBJ2-7|TRBV2
CASSPGTPYEQYF
TGTGCCAGCAGTCCAGGGACGCCCTACGAGCAGTACTTC
>many|TRBD2|TRBJ2-5|TRBV29-1
CSVEIGGETQYF
TGCAGCGTTGAAATCGGGGGGGAGACCCAGTACTTC
>.|.|TRBJ1-1|TRBV11-1
CTSSLLGPSTQNTEAFF
TGTACTAGCAGCTTACTCGGACCTTCCACCCAGAACACTGAAGCTTTCTTT
>.|.|TRBJ1-2|TRBV6-6
CASRGHDYNYGYTF
TGTGCCAGCAGGGGACACGACTATAACTATGGCTACACCTTC
>.|.|TRBJ1-2|TRBV14
CASSQVLGGYTF
TGTGCCAGCAGCCAAGTCCTAGGTGGCTACACCTTC